This entry lists 28 T cell receptor beta chains sequenced from one sample in a study of neoadjuvant anti-PD-1 for oral cavity cancer. Profiling relied on immunoSEQ multiplex PCR, and the TCRdb table lists in-frame clones only, not all of them. The repertoire holds around 20,000 clones, around 72% seen once, with approximately 3% in the top ten. The sequencing used PBMCs, collected before nivolumab (anti-PD-1) treatment. The receptor set was obtained from a person aged 40 to 85 with oral cavity squamous cell carcinoma.

This chain uses TRBV30 with TRBJ1-4; D is uncertain. The CDR3 spans 10 residues. The germline V and J ends were trimmed by 5 bases and 5 bases, with 3 bases remaining between them. CDR1 is GTSNPN, CDR2 SVGIG, per germline (reference sequence). The CDR3 nucleotides are TGTGCCTGGGGCAATGAAAAACTGTTTTTT. It is translated as CAWGNEKLFF.

The rearrangement links TRBV28 to TRBJ2-7; 10 bases agree with TRBD2. This CDR3 has 14 amino acids. The junction had 6 bases not matched to a gene; V was cut back by 6 bases and J by 4 bases. Germline V lookup: CDR1 MDHEN, CDR2 SYDVKM. The CDR3 DNA reads TGTGCCAGCAGATCTAGCGGGAGAGGGTACGAGCAGTACTTC. Amino acids: CASRSSGRGYEQYF.

This sequence joins TRBV30 and TRBJ1-2; tentatively, D is TRBD1 (5 bases). The CDR3 is 13 residues long. The germline gives CDR1 GTSNPN, CDR2 SVGIG (reference sequence). V lost 0 bases to trimming and J lost 8 bases, with 13 bases between them. The CDR3, as DNA: TGTGCCTGGAGTGTGAGAGGGGCCAACGGCTACACCTTC. Residues: CAWSVRGANGYTF. The variable domain in full, with the rest retrieved from reference TRBV30 and TRBJ1-2, is SQTIHQWPATLVQPVGSPLSLECTVEGTSNPNLYWYRQAAGRGLQLLFYSVGIGQISSEVPQNLSASRPQDRQFILSSKKLLLSDSGFYLCAWSVRGANGYTFGSGTRLTVV.

The V and J genes are TRBV5-1 and TRBJ2-2; 7 bases are a match to TRBD1. The CDR3 sequence is 15 residues long. CDR1 SGHRS and CDR2 YFSETQ come from the germline V gene. V trimming: 4 bases; J trimming: 0 bases; junction bases outside the gene matches: 3. The chain's CDR3 is CASSETGSNTGELFF. CDR3 in DNA: TGCGCCAGCAGCGAGACAGGGTCGAACACCGGGGAGCTGTTTTTT. The entire variable domain, with the rest obtained from reference TRBV5-1 and TRBJ2-2, is as follows: KAGVTQTPRYLIKTRGQQVTLSCSPISGHRSVSWYQQTPGQGLQFLFEYFSETQRNKGNFPGRFSGRQFSNSRSEMNVSTLELGDSALYLCASSETGSNTGELFFGEGSRLTVL.

The rearrangement links TRBV9 to TRBJ2-7; 9 bases line up with TRBD1. V shed 4 bases, J shed 0 bases, and the junction held 5 bases outside the gene matches. CDR3 size: 15 residues. CDR1 and CDR2 from the germline V gene are SGDLS and YYNGEE. The CDR3: CASSPQGQGSYEQYF. As DNA, the CDR3 is TGTGCCAGCAGCCCCCAGGGACAGGGCTCCTACGAGCAGTACTTC.

The chain uses TRBV5-1 and TRBJ2-1; 16 positions agree with TRBD2. This CDR3 has 17 amino acids. V trimming: 5 bases; J trimming: 2 bases; junction bases outside the gene matches: 4. The germline V gene encodes CDR1 SGHRS and CDR2 YFSETQ. The CDR3 protein is CASSPGLAGGPYNEQFF. DNA of the CDR3: TGCGCCAGCAGTCCGGGACTAGCGGGAGGGCCCTACAATGAGCAGTTCTTC.

The genes are TRBV5-1 and TRBJ2-2; D gene unclear. V gave up 0 bases and J gave up 0 bases, with 9 bases separating them. Germline values: CDR1 SGHRS, CDR2 YFSETQ. The CDR3 is 16 residues long. The CDR3, as DNA: TGCGCCAGCAGCTTGGTTGGCGTAACGAACACCGGGGAGCTGTTTTTT. Amino acids: CASSLVGVTNTGELFF.

The chain couples TRBV4-1 to TRBJ1-4, with D unresolved. The CDR3 loop spans 12 amino acids. V was clipped by 0 bases and J by 13 bases, with 9 bases between them. The germline CDR1 and CDR2 sequences are MGHRA and YSYEKL. CDR3: CASSQDALRLFF. CDR3 bases: TGCGCCAGCAGCCAAGATGCCCTCCGACTGTTTTTT.

This clone has just a few counts. This chain's CDR3 is CASSFGAGEGEQYF. The DNA of the CDR3 is TGTGCCAGCAGCTTCGGCGCGGGAGAGGGGGAGCAGTACTTC. V is TRBV11-2 and J is TRBJ2-7; 7 nucleotides align to TRBD2. The CDR3 contains 14 residues. Losses at the gene ends were 3 bases for V and 7 bases for J; bases not matched to a gene: 9. The germline CDR1 and CDR2 sequences are SGHAT and FQNNGV.

In its sample, this clone ranks as medium-sized. The V call is TRBV10-1, the J call TRBJ2-7; 7 nucleotides match TRBD2. The germline gives CDR1 WNHNN, CDR2 SYGVQD (reference sequence). V was clipped by 3 bases and J by 2 bases; unmatched bases: 10. The CDR3 totals 16 residues. Written as DNA, the CDR3 is TGCGCCAGCAGTGAAGGGCCCCCTACTAGCGCCTACGAGCAGTACTTC. Translating gives CASSEGPPTSAYEQYF.

The rearrangement joins TRBV5-1 to TRBJ1-5; TRBD1 aligns across 9 bases. This CDR3 region has 15 residues. Germline-derived CDR1 and CDR2 are SGHRS and YFSETQ. V lost 3 bases, J lost 7 bases, and 8 bases stayed unmatched. The CDR3 loop reads CASSSTGGAEQPQHF. CDR3 nucleotide sequence: TGCGCCAGCAGCTCCACAGGGGGCGCAGAGCAGCCCCAGCATTTT.

This clone was seen more than once but under ten times. In DNA form, the CDR3 reads TGTGCCAGCACTTCAGGGACCAATCAGCCCCAGCATTTT. Its protein is CASTSGTNQPQHF. J is TRBJ1-5 and V is TRBV6-6; D may be TRBD1 (5 bases). Trimming shortened V by 7 bases and J by 3 bases, and 10 bases separated the two germline ends. The CDR3 is 13 residues long. CDR1 and CDR2 (germline): MNHNY, SVGAGI (reference sequence).

There are a few counts of this clone. This chain connects TRBV19 to TRBJ2-3; weak D call: TRBD2 (5 bases). V lost 1 base, J lost 5 bases, and 13 bases lay in between. Germline CDR1 is LNHDA and CDR2 is SQIVND (reference sequence). This CDR3 comprises 15 residues. The CDR3 spells CASSIVEGVGDTQYF. CDR3 nucleotide sequence: TGTGCCAGTAGTATAGTTGAGGGAGTCGGAGATACGCAGTATTTT. The variable domain in full, with the rest retrieved from reference TRBV19 and TRBJ2-3, is DGGITQSPKYLFRKEGQNVTLSCEQNLNHDAMYWYRQDPGQGLRLIYYSQIVNDFQKGDIAEGYSVSREKKESFPLTVTSAQKNPTAFYLCASSIVEGVGDTQYFGPGTRLTVL.

The genes are TRBV28 and TRBJ2-4, with D perhaps TRBD1 (5 bases). Germline-derived CDR1 and CDR2 are MDHEN and SYDVKM. V shed 5 bases and J shed 8 bases, with 19 bases lying between them. This CDR3 has 15 amino acids. CDR3 coding DNA: TGTGCCAGCAGTCCTGGGGCAGGGTCTTTTGACATTCAGTACTTC. Translation gives CASSPGAGSFDIQYF.

This clone was counted a few times. The rearrangement links TRBV6-1 to TRBJ2-6; D call uncertain. With 6 bases removed from V and 2 bases from J, the gap between germline ends came to 11 bases. This CDR3 comprises 15 residues. Germline values: CDR1 MNHNS, CDR2 SASEGT. This CDR3 reads CASRLDLTGANVLTF. CDR3 sequence (DNA): TGTGCCAGCAGGTTAGACTTAACTGGGGCCAACGTCCTGACTTTC.

V gene TRBV7-8 combines with J gene TRBJ2-7; 8 nucleotides agree with TRBD1. V lost 4 bases to trimming and J lost 7 bases; unmatched junction nucleotides: 15. Germline V gene lookup returns CDR1 SGHVS and CDR2 FQNEAQ. The CDR3 contains 16 residues. This CDR3 reads CASSSEIGQGLKEQYF. CDR3 DNA sequence: TGTGCCAGCAGCTCGGAGATCGGACAGGGTTTGAAGGAGCAGTACTTC.

This chain joins TRBV7-6 and TRBJ1-1, with TRBD1 identical over 7 bases. Germline V gene data show CDR1 as SGHVS and CDR2 as FNYEAQ. The CDR3 loop spans 14 amino acids. Trimming removed 1 base from V and 5 bases from J; junction bases left unmatched: 4. CDR3 in DNA: TGTGCCAGCAGCTTAGACCCAGGGGGGACTGAAGCTTTCTTT. This codes for CASSLDPGGTEAFF.

This clone was found a few times. This sequence joins TRBV6-5 and TRBJ1-2; 7 positions match TRBD1. This CDR3 spans 12 amino acids. Germline CDR1 MNHEY, CDR2 SVGAGI. The V segment lost 2 bases and the J segment 8 bases; nucleotides outside the gene matches: 2. Here the CDR3 reads CASSYPTGGYTF. In DNA, the CDR3 is TGTGCCAGCAGTTACCCGACAGGGGGCTACACCTTC.

In this sample, this clone turned up a few times. V and J are TRBV9 and TRBJ1-1; D not resolved. CDR1 is SGDLS and CDR2 is YYNGEE in the germline V gene. V was clipped by 0 bases and J by 1 base, with 4 bases between them. CDR3 length: 13 amino acids. CDR3 residues: CASSVGENTEAFF. CDR3 DNA sequence: TGTGCCAGCAGCGTAGGAGAGAACACTGAAGCTTTCTTT.

The gene calls are TRBV6-1 and TRBJ2-7; D unresolved. Germline V gene data show CDR1 as MNHNS and CDR2 as SASEGT. The V gene lost 7 bases and the J gene lost 0 bases, with 4 bases spanning the gap. The CDR3 sequence is 11 residues long. In DNA form, the CDR3 reads TGTGCCAGCACCGTCTCCTACGAGCAGTACTTC. Its translation is CASTVSYEQYF.

The rearrangement joins TRBV5-6 to TRBJ2-3, with 13 bases identical to TRBD2. This CDR3 comprises 16 residues. The V gene's germline CDR1 is SGHDT and CDR2 YYEEEE. V was pared by 1 base and J by 1 base, with 0 bases of the junction left unmatched. The CDR3 protein is CASSLTSGRGTDTQYF. The CDR3 DNA reads as TGTGCCAGCAGCTTGACTAGCGGGAGGGGCACAGATACGCAGTATTTT.

This clone appeared a single time. The chain has TRBV27 and TRBJ2-3; the match to TRBD1 covers 9 bases. Germline V gene lookup returns CDR1 MNHEY and CDR2 SMNVEV (reference sequence). The CDR3 consists of 14 residues. The DNA of the CDR3 is TGTGCTACCGCCGGGACAGGGAGCACAGATACGCAGTATTTT. The encoded protein is CATAGTGSTDTQYF.

The rearrangement links TRBV9 to TRBJ2-3; TRBD1 matches 9 bases. The germline CDR1 and CDR2 sequences are SGDLS and YYNGEE. The CDR3 runs to 16 residues. After removal of 4 bases from V and 3 bases from J, the junction contained 9 bases not matched to a gene. In DNA, the CDR3 is TGTGCCAGCAGCTCAGGACAGGGGAGAGGTACAGATACGCAGTATTTT. This encodes CASSSGQGRGTDTQYF.

J is TRBJ2-7 and V is TRBV2; tentative D call: TRBD2 (6 bases). CDR1 SNHLY and CDR2 FYNNEI come from the germline V gene. Trimming removed 6 bases at V and 7 bases at J, with 16 bases between. This CDR3 region has 13 residues. CDR3 nucleotide sequence: TGTGCCAGCAGCGCGACTCCGGGAGCGGAGCAGTACTTC. It specifies CASSATPGAEQYF.

This chain connects TRBV2 to TRBJ1-2; D is possibly TRBD1 (5 bases). Trimming left V 7 bases short and J 5 bases short, with 23 bases between. Looked up from germline, CDR1 is SNHLY and CDR2 is FYNNEI. This CDR3 comprises 16 residues. The CDR3 DNA reads as TGTGCCAGCATCTCATGGGCTTTGACAGAGTCTTATGGCTACACCTTC. Encoded protein: CASISWALTESYGYTF.

This clone was detected only a few times. The chain uses TRBV5-1 and TRBJ2-2, with a tentative D call TRBD1 (6 bases). Per germline, CDR1 SGHRS and CDR2 YFSETQ. The V and J ends lost 3 bases and 2 bases respectively, with 17 bases between them. There are 17 residues in the CDR3. The CDR3, as DNA: TGCGCCAGCAGCTGGTCGACAGGCTTTCAAAACACCGGGGAGCTGTTTTTT. Its translation: CASSWSTGFQNTGELFF.

The chain has TRBV6-5 and TRBJ2-7, with D unresolved. Germline lookup yields CDR1 MNHEY and CDR2 SVGAGI. The CDR3 is made up of 16 amino acids. The V and J ends lost 4 bases and 1 base respectively, with 17 bases between them. The CDR3 protein is CASSWGKVKASYEQYF. CDR3 bases: TGTGCCAGCAGTTGGGGTAAAGTAAAAGCATCCTACGAGCAGTACTTC.

CDR3 loop: CSVLSGNTGELFF. DNA of the CDR3: TGCAGCGTATTATCAGGAAACACCGGGGAGCTGTTTTTT. The chain is built from TRBV29-1 and TRBJ2-2, with unresolved D. The CDR3 consists of 13 residues. CDR1 and CDR2 (germline): SQVTM, ANQGSEA. V shed 6 bases and J shed 2 bases, with 10 bases lying between them.